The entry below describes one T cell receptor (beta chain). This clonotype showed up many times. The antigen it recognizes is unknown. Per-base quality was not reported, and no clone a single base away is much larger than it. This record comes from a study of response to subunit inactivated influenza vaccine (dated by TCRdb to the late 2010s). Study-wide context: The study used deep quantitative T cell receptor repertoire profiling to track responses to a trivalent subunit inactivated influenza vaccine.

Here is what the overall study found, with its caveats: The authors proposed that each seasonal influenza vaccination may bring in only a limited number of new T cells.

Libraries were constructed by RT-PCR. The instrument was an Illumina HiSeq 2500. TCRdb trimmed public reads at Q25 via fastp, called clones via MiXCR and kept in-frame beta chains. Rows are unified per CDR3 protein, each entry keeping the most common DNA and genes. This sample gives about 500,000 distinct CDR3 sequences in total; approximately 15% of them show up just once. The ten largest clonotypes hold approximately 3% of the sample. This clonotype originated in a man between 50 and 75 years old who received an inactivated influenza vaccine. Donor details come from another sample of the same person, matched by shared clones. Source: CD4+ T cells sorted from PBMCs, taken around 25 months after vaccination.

The CDR3 region has the sequence CASSQGQGGVEDYTF. The base sequence is TGCGCCAGCAGCCAAGGACAGGGAGGAGTCGAGGACTACACCTTC. The chain uses TRBV4-3 and TRBJ1-2, with 7 bases matching TRBD1. Taken from the germline V gene, the CDR1 and CDR2 loops are LGHNA and YSLEER. The CDR3 has 15 amino acids, counting the end cysteine and phenylalanine. Only CDR3 DNA remains: 45 bases, in frame from the first base. Ends trimmed: V by 1 base, J by 10 bases; bases unmatched to a gene: 12.